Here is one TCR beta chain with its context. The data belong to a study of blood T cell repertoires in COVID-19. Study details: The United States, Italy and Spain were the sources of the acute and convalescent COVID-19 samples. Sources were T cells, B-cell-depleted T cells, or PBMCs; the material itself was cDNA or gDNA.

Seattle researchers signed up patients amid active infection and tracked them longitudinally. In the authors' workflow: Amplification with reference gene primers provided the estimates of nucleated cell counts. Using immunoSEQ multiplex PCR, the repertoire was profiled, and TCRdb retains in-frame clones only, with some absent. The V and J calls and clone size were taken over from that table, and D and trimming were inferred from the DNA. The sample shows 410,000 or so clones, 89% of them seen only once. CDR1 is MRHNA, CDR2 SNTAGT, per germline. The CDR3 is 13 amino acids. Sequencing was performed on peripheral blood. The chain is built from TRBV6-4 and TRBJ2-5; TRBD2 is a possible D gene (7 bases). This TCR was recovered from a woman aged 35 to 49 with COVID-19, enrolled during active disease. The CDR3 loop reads CVLPGGYQETQYF. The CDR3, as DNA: TGTGTATTGCCGGGGGGCTACCAAGAGACCCAGTACTTC.